This is a list of T cell receptor beta chains from one sample in a study of early T cells in non-severe SARS-CoV-2 infection. TCRdb re-called the 5' RACE reads with MiXCR, one entry per CDR3 protein. The sample has 110,000 or so distinct CDR3 sequences; about an eighth are singletons. The sequenced material came from whole blood. The receptors come from an adult who was a healthcare worker with PCR-confirmed SARS-CoV-2 infection or an uninfected control (not recorded which). Each CDR3 is given with its conserved first and last residue. The order of the fields is J gene, clone size, D gene, V gene, CDR3 protein, CDR3 DNA. A D gene is named only where the DNA matches it firmly. Clone size, where shown, is once, few, many, or a class for clones that have expanded.

TRBJ2-2	-	-	TRBV5-1	CASSSTGPGELFF	TGCGCCAGCAGCTCGACAGGTCCCGGGGAGCTGTTTTTT
TRBJ2-1	-	TRBD1	TRBV3-1	CASSFRQGGYNEQFF	TGTGCCAGCAGCTTTCGACAGGGGGGCTACAATGAGCAGTTCTTC
TRBJ2-7	few	-	TRBV5-5	CASSLEAFSYEQYF	TGTGCCAGCAGCTTGGAAGCTTTCTCCTACGAGCAGTACTTC
TRBJ1-6	-	TRBD1	TRBV28	CASSLIGTGRSPLHF	TGTGCCAGCAGTTTGATCGGGACAGGGCGGTCACCCCTCCACTTT
TRBJ2-1	few	-	TRBV20-1	CSASDHPLQFF	TGCAGTGCTTCGGACCATCCCTTGCAGTTCTTC
TRBJ1-5	many	TRBD1	TRBV6-5	CASSPTDRGFNQPQHF	TGTGCCAGCAGTCCCACGGACAGGGGATTCAATCAGCCCCAGCATTTT
TRBJ2-1	-	TRBD1	TRBV11-2	CASSLTKQGSSYNEQFF	TGTGCCAGCAGCTTGACGAAACAGGGGAGCTCCTACAATGAGCAGTTCTTC
TRBJ1-1	-	-	TRBV29-1	CSVEAKQGVNTEAFF	TGCAGCGTTGAAGCCAAGCAGGGAGTTAACACTGAAGCTTTCTTT
TRBJ2-3	few	-	TRBV20-1	CSASGSADSYTDTQYF	TGCAGTGCTAGTGGGTCGGCGGACAGTTACACAGATACGCAGTATTTT
TRBJ1-5	few	TRBD1	TRBV12-3/TRBV12-4	CASSPPGQGKQPQHF	TGTGCCAGCAGTCCTCCCGGACAGGGGAAACAGCCCCAGCATTTT
TRBJ2-2	few	-	TRBV25-1	CASSETGQSKIKSGELFF	TGTGCCAGCAGCGAAACAGGACAGAGCAAGATAAAATCCGGGGAGCTGTTTTTT
TRBJ2-7	-	-	TRBV28	CASHTRLGDEQYF	TGTGCCAGCCACACAAGGCTCGGCGACGAGCAGTACTTC
TRBJ2-5	-	-	TRBV29-1	CSVGQKQETQYF	TGCAGCGTGGGTCAGAAACAAGAGACCCAGTACTTC
TRBJ2-1	few	-	TRBV20-1	CSARDPQKVYNEQFF	TGCAGTGCTAGAGATCCACAGAAGGTTTACAATGAGCAGTTCTTC
TRBJ1-5	many	-	TRBV13	CASSLQGNQPQHF	TGTGCCAGCAGCTTACAGGGCAATCAGCCCCAGCATTTT
TRBJ1-1	many	-	TRBV6-5	CASSPIWTGMNTEAFF	TGTGCCAGCAGTCCCATATGGACGGGAATGAACACTGAAGCTTTCTTT
TRBJ2-1	-	TRBD2	TRBV27	CASSFSGSRNEQFF	TGTGCCAGCAGTTTCAGCGGGAGTAGGAATGAGCAGTTCTTC
TRBJ2-1	-	-	TRBV29-1	CSLELATNEQFF	TGCAGCTTAGAACTAGCAACGAATGAGCAGTTCTTC
TRBJ2-1	-	-	TRBV2	CASSEYNEQFF	TGTGCCAGCAGTGAATACAATGAGCAGTTCTTC
TRBJ1-1	few	-	TRBV30	CAWSVLRNTEAFF	TGTGCCTGGAGTGTACTTCGGAACACTGAAGCTTTCTTT
TRBJ1-1	-	-	TRBV7-9	CASSQGDNTEAFF	TGTGCCAGCAGCCAAGGGGATAACACTGAAGCTTTCTTT
TRBJ1-2	many	-	TRBV2	CAAQSTDNYGYTF	TGTGCCGCGCAGTCTACAGATAACTATGGCTACACCTTC
TRBJ2-2	once	TRBD1	TRBV2	CASRVGQVNTGELFF	TGTGCCAGCAGAGTGGGACAGGTGAACACCGGGGAGCTGTTTTTT
TRBJ1-1	many	TRBD1	TRBV29-1	CSVRTGGMNTEAFF	TGCAGCGTTCGGACAGGGGGAATGAACACTGAAGCTTTCTTT
TRBJ2-1	few	TRBD1	TRBV24-1	CATSDSDRDYNEQFF	TGTGCCACCAGTGATTCGGACAGGGATTACAATGAGCAGTTCTTC
TRBJ2-3	many	TRBD2	TRBV12-3/TRBV12-4	CASSLSLAGGPDTQYF	TGTGCCAGCAGTTTGTCCCTAGCGGGGGGTCCAGATACGCAGTATTTT
TRBJ2-7	many	-	TRBV12-5	CASGLLREQYF	TGTGCTAGTGGTTTGTTGAGGGAGCAGTACTTC
TRBJ1-6	many	-	TRBV11-3	CASSRDTANSPLHF	TGTGCCAGCAGCCGGGACACCGCCAATTCACCCCTCCACTTT
TRBJ2-3	few	-	TRBV19	CASSLTSFSTDTQYF	TGTGCCAGTAGCCTCACTAGCTTCAGCACAGATACGCAGTATTTT
TRBJ2-1	-	TRBD1	TRBV20-1	CSAPTGEREQFF	TGCAGTGCCCCCACAGGGGAACGGGAGCAGTTCTTC
TRBJ1-2	few	-	TRBV3-1	CASSSNPPYYGYTF	TGTGCCAGCAGCTCCAACCCACCATACTATGGCTACACCTTC
TRBJ2-5	-	-	TRBV29-1	CSAQRASLDQETQYF	TGCAGCGCTCAAAGGGCGAGTTTGGACCAAGAGACCCAGTACTTC
TRBJ2-5	many	TRBD2	TRBV7-8	CASSLVSGRARETQYF	TGTGCCAGCAGCTTAGTTAGCGGGAGGGCCAGAGAGACCCAGTACTTC
TRBJ1-2	few	TRBD1	TRBV7-2	CASSLDAFGWTGGPINYGYTF	TGTGCCAGCAGCTTAGACGCGTTTGGGTGGACAGGGGGCCCGATTAACTATGGCTACACCTTC
TRBJ2-4	many	-	TRBV25-1	CASISGPWGIQYF	TGTGCCAGCATATCGGGGCCCTGGGGCATTCAGTACTTC
TRBJ2-5	few	TRBD2	TRBV20-1	CSAKTSGKEETQYF	TGCAGTGCTAAGACTAGCGGGAAGGAAGAGACCCAGTACTTC
TRBJ1-5	-	-	TRBV20-1	CSALNSGSSQPQHF	TGCAGTGCTCTAAATTCCGGGTCGAGCCAGCCCCAGCATTTT
TRBJ2-5	few	-	TRBV4-1	CASSQASPGTPYQETQYF	TGCGCCAGCAGCCAGGCCTCCCCCGGGACGCCGTACCAAGAGACCCAGTACTTC
TRBJ2-7	-	-	TRBV28	CASSGRTVTTYEQYF	TGTGCCAGCAGTGGTAGGACAGTGACTACCTACGAGCAGTACTTC
TRBJ2-1	-	-	TRBV7-2	CAREPSYNEQFF	TGTGCCAGGGAACCTTCCTACAATGAGCAGTTCTTC